Below are 24 T cell receptor beta chains sequenced from a single sample in a study of blood T cell repertoires in COVID-19. Sequencing was performed with immunoSEQ multiplex PCR; in TCRdb, only in-frame clones are kept and a portion is missing. Of around 59,000 clones listed, 70% to 90% were seen once; the top ten hold roughly 6.9%. Material: peripheral blood. These receptors all stem from a man aged 60 to 75 with acute or convalescent COVID-19.

This clone was recorded a few times. The rearrangement uses TRBV2 and TRBJ1-5; the D is unclear. This CDR3 is built from 14 residues. V shed 7 bases and J shed 4 bases, with 14 bases lying between them. Per germline, CDR1 SNHLY and CDR2 FYNNEI. CDR3 coding DNA: TGTGCCAGCACCCTCCACGGAGGGAATCAGCCCCAGCATTTT. As protein: CASTLHGGNQPQHF.

The chain links TRBV13 to TRBJ2-1; the D gene is possibly TRBD2 (7 bases). V lost 5 bases and J 10 bases, leaving 18 bases between the germline ends. CDR1 and CDR2 (germline): PRHDT, FYEKMQ (reference sequence). There are 14 residues in the CDR3. The CDR3 coding sequence is TGTGCCAGCAGCCCTAGGGGGGGCCCTGGAGAGCAGTTCTTC. This gives the protein CASSPRGGPGEQFF.

The gene calls are TRBV28 and TRBJ1-4, with TRBD1 matching over 8 bases. Germline assignment: CDR1 MDHEN and CDR2 SYDVKM. This CDR3 is 16 amino acids long. With V trimmed by 6 bases and J by 3 bases, 9 bases remained unmatched. CDR3 protein: CASRRTGRYSNEKLFF. For the CDR3, the DNA is TGTGCCAGCAGAAGGACAGGGCGTTATTCTAATGAAAAACTGTTTTTT.

The V gene is TRBV14, the J gene TRBJ1-6; D gene ambiguous. The CDR3 spans 14 residues. CDR1 SGHDN and CDR2 FVKESK come from the germline V gene. The V gene lost 2 bases and the J gene lost 7 bases, with 9 bases spanning the gap. The CDR3 is CASSQSGRNSPLHF. CDR3 nucleotides: TGTGCCAGCAGCCAATCTGGGAGGAATTCACCCCTCCACTTT.

The chain is built from TRBV18 and TRBJ1-3; TRBD1 agrees at 7 bases. Looked up from germline, CDR1 is KGHSH and CDR2 is LQKENI. This CDR3 has 14 amino acids. V lost 3 bases to trimming and J lost 2 bases; unmatched junction nucleotides: 1. The DNA for the CDR3 is TGTGCCAGCTCACCCGACAGGGCTGGAAACACCATATATTTT. Translating gives CASSPDRAGNTIYF.

This clone was recorded a few times. CDR3 sequence reads: CASSMTTSGFYEQYF. The CDR3 region has the DNA TGTGCCAGCAGCATGACCACCAGCGGCTTCTACGAGCAGTACTTC. J is TRBJ2-7 and V is TRBV7-2, with D maybe TRBD2 (5 bases). Trimming stripped 5 bases from V and 3 bases from J, with 17 bases between. Per germline, CDR1 SGHTA and CDR2 FQGNSA. The CDR3 contains 15 residues.

V is TRBV6-5 and J is TRBJ2-6; D ambiguous. The germline V gene encodes CDR1 MNHEY and CDR2 SVGAGI. V lost 7 bases and J 4 bases, leaving 11 bases between the germline ends. This CDR3 has 14 amino acids. The CDR3 region has the DNA TGTGCCAGCACCGGAGTGTGGGGGGCCAACGTCCTGACTTTC. Residues: CASTGVWGANVLTF.

The chain recombines TRBV12-3 or TRBV12-4 with TRBJ2-3; 7 bases are a match to TRBD1. The CDR3 is 13 residues long. V dropped 7 bases and J dropped 6; count of bases not matched to a gene: 7. CDR3 in amino acids: CASNPTRGDTQYF. The CDR3 DNA sequence: TGTGCCAGCAACCCGACCAGGGGGGATACGCAGTATTTT.

The V and J genes are TRBV12-5 and TRBJ2-3, with D hard to call. Per the germline V gene, CDR1 is LGHNT and CDR2 is FRNRAP. Trimming pared 1 base from V and 1 base from J, leaving 6 bases between. The CDR3 covers 14 residues. This CDR3 reads CASGLGEGTDTQYF. CDR3 sequence (DNA): TGTGCTAGTGGTTTGGGCGAGGGCACAGATACGCAGTATTTT.

The V gene is TRBV9, the J gene TRBJ2-6, with TRBD1 matching over 7 bases. Germline assignment: CDR1 SGDLS and CDR2 YYNGEE. The V segment lost 9 bases and the J segment 0 bases; nucleotides outside the gene matches: 9. The CDR3 is made up of 16 amino acids. CDR3 bases: TGTGCCACAACCGGGGCAGGGGGCTCTGGGGCCAACGTCCTGACTTTC. Translating gives CATTGAGGSGANVLTF.

The chain joins TRBV18 to TRBJ2-5; D gene unclear. CDR3 length equals 14 residues. Trimming shortened V by 5 bases and J by 1 base, and 11 bases separated the two germline ends. Germline V gives CDR1 KGHSH, CDR2 LQKENI. The DNA for the CDR3 is TGTGCCAGCTCATTTTCGACACTCCAAGAGACCCAGTACTTC. Translation: CASSFSTLQETQYF.

The chain uses TRBV24-1 and TRBJ2-3, with 9 bases identical to TRBD1. The length of the CDR3 is 16 residues. J gave up 0 bases and V 5 bases, and 5 bases lay outside the gene matches. Per the germline V gene, CDR1 is KGHDR and CDR2 is SFDVKD. This CDR3 reads CATSGGQGTSTDTQYF. Here the CDR3 DNA reads TGTGCCACCAGTGGGGGACAGGGTACTAGCACAGATACGCAGTATTTT.

The chain employs TRBV6-1 and TRBJ1-1, with 10 positions matching TRBD1. The CDR3 is 16 amino acids. Germline lookup yields CDR1 MNHNS and CDR2 SASEGT. The J segment lost 5 bases and the V segment lost 7 bases, leaving 13 bases of the junction unmatched. The CDR3 bases are TGTGCCAGCAATGACAGGGGGCGCAAGGGATGGACTGAAGCTTTCTTT. Residues: CASNDRGRKGWTEAFF.

The CDR3 reads CASRRDTSNQPQHF. The CDR3 DNA is TGCGCCAGCAGACGGGATACTAGCAATCAGCCCCAGCATTTT. The V and J genes are TRBV5-1 and TRBJ1-5; D is undetermined. This CDR3 is built from 14 residues. Germline values: CDR1 SGHRS, CDR2 YFSETQ. The V and J ends lost 5 bases and 0 bases respectively, with 9 bases between them.

The chain combines TRBV11-2 with TRBJ1-2; D perhaps matches TRBD1 (5 bases). V was trimmed by 5 bases and J by 6 bases, leaving 16 bases between them. Germline CDR1 SGHAT, CDR2 FQNNGV. CDR3 size: 14 residues. The CDR3: CASSPRTQADGYTF. The CDR3 nucleotides are TGTGCCAGCAGCCCCCGGACACAGGCTGATGGCTACACCTTC.

The chain is built from TRBV7-9 and TRBJ1-1; perhaps TRBD1 as D (5 bases). CDR3 length equals 17 residues. V gave up 2 bases and J gave up 3 bases, with 19 bases separating them. Germline V lookup: CDR1 SEHNR, CDR2 FQNEAQ (reference sequence). CDR3 nucleotide sequence: TGTGCCAGCAGCTTATATCAGGGTTTGGGGCTCGACACTGAAGCTTTCTTT. Its translation is CASSLYQGLGLDTEAFF.

This clone was seen once. CDR3 sequence reads: CASSKALSYEQYF. CDR3 DNA sequence: TGTGCCAGCAGTAAAGCACTTTCCTACGAGCAGTACTTC. The rearrangement links TRBV11-2 to TRBJ2-7; D is undetermined. In germline, CDR1 is SGHAT, CDR2 FQNNGV. Trimming removed 6 bases at V and 1 base at J, with 10 bases between. CDR3 length equals 13 residues.

This clone was seen just once. The CDR3 nucleotides are TGTGCCAGCAGTTCCACAGCGGGGGGTCAAGAGACCCAGTACTTC. Translating gives CASSSTAGGQETQYF. V and J are TRBV7-3 and TRBJ2-5; 9 bases are shared with TRBD2. The junction had 7 bases not matched to a gene; V was cut back by 6 bases and J by 2 bases. The CDR3 totals 15 residues. The germline V gene has CDR1 SGHTA and CDR2 FQGTGA. The variable domain in full, with the rest retrieved from reference TRBV7-3 and TRBJ2-5, is GAGVSQTPSNKVTEKGKYVELRCDPISGHTALYWYRQSLGQGPEFLIYFQGTGAADDSGLPNDRFFAVRPEGSVSTLKIQRTERGDSAVYLCASSSTAGGQETQYFGPGTRLLVL.

V and J are TRBV19 and TRBJ1-1; weak D call: TRBD1 (5 bases). The CDR3 is made up of 13 amino acids. V was shortened by 8 bases and J by 8 bases, with 18 bases between the two germline ends. Looked up from germline, CDR1 is LNHDA and CDR2 is SQIVND (reference sequence). Here the CDR3 reads CASSSLRGTEAFF. Here the CDR3 DNA reads TGTGCCAGTTCTTCCCTACGGGGGACCGAAGCTTTCTTT.

The chain employs TRBV19 and TRBJ2-6; D gene unclear. This CDR3 contains 15 residues. Looked up from germline, CDR1 is LNHDA and CDR2 is SQIVND (reference sequence). Trimming removed 4 bases from V and 2 bases from J, with 9 bases in between. For the CDR3, the DNA is TGTGCCAGTAGTACCGCCGGTCCTGGGGCCAACGTCCTGACTTTC. Translated: CASSTAGPGANVLTF.

The chain is built from TRBV6-6 and TRBJ1-5; the match to TRBD1 covers 7 bases. Trimming at V came to 7 bases and at J to 0 bases, leaving 9 bases not matched to a gene. Germline lookup yields CDR1 MNHNY and CDR2 SVGAGI (reference sequence). This CDR3 spans 16 amino acids. The CDR3 is CASKSEGADSNQPQHF. The CDR3 nucleotides read TGTGCCAGCAAGAGCGAGGGGGCCGATAGCAATCAGCCCCAGCATTTT.

The V and J genes are TRBV6-5 and TRBJ1-6; D remains ambiguous. V lost 7 bases and J lost 3, with 13 bases in between. Looked up from germline, CDR1 is MNHEY and CDR2 is SVGAGI. The CDR3 runs to 15 residues. The CDR3 loop is CASTPESIYNSPLHF. CDR3 DNA: TGTGCCAGCACCCCGGAGAGCATCTATAATTCACCCCTCCACTTT.

The table lists this clone with a few counts. This chain uses TRBV28 with TRBJ1-5; TRBD1 matches at 10 bases. From germline, CDR1 is MDHEN and CDR2 SYDVKM. Unmatched junction bases numbered 7, after V lost 2 bases and J lost 9 bases. CDR3 length: 15 amino acids. The CDR3 DNA sequence: TGTGCCAGCAGTTTAATCGGGACAGGGGAACGGCCCCAGCATTTT. It translates to CASSLIGTGERPQHF.

The chain couples TRBV11-2 to TRBJ2-1, with TRBD2 as a possible D gene (6 bases). The CDR3 runs to 15 residues. The ends were cut back, 6 bases at V and 0 bases at J, with 12 bases in the middle. Germline V gene data show CDR1 as SGHAT and CDR2 as FQNNGV. CDR3 in amino acids: CASSLSGDSYNEQFF. The CDR3 DNA follows: TGTGCCAGCAGTCTTTCGGGGGACTCCTACAATGAGCAGTTCTTC.